The rows below give T cell receptor beta chains drawn from one sample of a study of CD8 T cells in ankylosing spondylitis. MiXCR, applied by TCRdb to the 5' RACE reads, yields one record per CDR3 protein. Of tens of thousands of distinct CDR3 sequences listed, under 30% are singletons. The sequencing sample was made of blood, either unsorted or a sorted T cell fraction (not recorded which). The receptors were gathered from a male donor with ankylosing spondylitis or in good health (not recorded which). Both conserved end residues are part of each CDR3. D genes are given only for firm matches. Clone sizes are given selectively: once, few, many, or a class where the clone is expanded.

clone_size j_call d_call v_call cdr3_aa
few TRBJ1-2 NA TRBV20-1 CSAREVRPLFYGYTF
few TRBJ2-5 TRBD2 TRBV5-1 CASSFAGASGGATQETQYF
few TRBJ2-1 TRBD2 TRBV5-1 CASSLAGTSWNEQFF
many TRBJ2-1 TRBD1 TRBV5-1 CASSLGQGASNEQFF
few TRBJ1-4 NA TRBV28 CASRTGGENEKLFF
NA TRBJ1-1 TRBD1 TRBV19 CASRTTLDRRLNTEAFF
many TRBJ1-1 NA TRBV29-1 CSVSGGRGTEAFF
NA TRBJ2-1 NA TRBV5-1 CASSPRLEDSYNEQFF
NA TRBJ1-6 NA TRBV7-2 CASSLHGPGAPLHF
few TRBJ2-1 TRBD2 TRBV7-3 CASSLIGGNNEQFF
NA TRBJ2-1 NA TRBV20-1 CSARTSSSYNEQFF
once TRBJ2-3 TRBD2 TRBV11-1 CASSLARLAREVRTDTQYF